A single sample is the source of the 31 T cell receptor beta chains below, sequenced in a study of T-cell memory formation after mild COVID-19. TCRdb redid the calling of the 5' RACE reads with MiXCR, one entry per CDR3 protein. The sample consists of tens of thousands of distinct CDR3 sequences, more than 20% of them appearing once. Sequencing was performed on PBMCs or a T cell subset sorted from them (not recorded which). Receptor source: a man aged 18-30 years who had mild COVID-19 (a few samples of this study predate the infection). Cell type and time point are not known.

This clonotype was counted a few times. The V and J genes are TRBV4-3 and TRBJ2-3, with 7 bases matching TRBD2. In germline, CDR1 is LGHNA, CDR2 YSLEER. The CDR3 sequence is 17 residues long. V dropped 0 bases and J dropped 2; count of bases not matched to a gene: 8. CDR3 region: CASSQEERGTYTDTQYF. The DNA of the CDR3 is TGCGCCAGCAGCCAAGAGGAGCGGGGCACGTACACAGATACGCAGTATTTT.

CDR3 nucleotides: TGTGCCAGCAGCTTAGACCCTGGAGGCAATCAGCCCCAGCATTTT. This codes for CASSLDPGGNQPQHF. This chain uses TRBV11-2 with TRBJ1-5, with unresolved D. There are 15 residues in the CDR3. The germline gives CDR1 SGHAT, CDR2 FQNNGV. V gave up 0 bases and J gave up 2 bases, with 8 bases separating them.

This clonotype was observed a few times. CDR3: CSARDQASASYEQYF. CDR3 bases: TGCAGTGCTAGAGACCAGGCTTCAGCCTCCTACGAGCAGTACTTC. The chain carries TRBV20-1 and TRBJ2-7; D unresolved. The CDR3 is made up of 15 amino acids. Germline V gene lookup returns CDR1 DFQATT and CDR2 SNEGSKA (reference sequence). The ends were cut back, 0 bases at V and 0 bases at J, with 12 bases in the middle.

The rearrangement joins TRBV5-5 to TRBJ2-7; a weak D match, TRBD1 (6 bases). Germline V CDR1 and CDR2: SGHKS, YYEKEE (reference sequence). The CDR3 has 15 residues. V lost 1 base, J lost 2 bases, and 13 bases lay in between. This CDR3 is CASSLLGGSPYEQYF. As DNA, the CDR3 is TGTGCCAGCAGCTTGTTAGGGGGTAGCCCCTACGAGCAGTACTTC.

The genes are TRBV11-2 and TRBJ1-1; TRBD1 is a possible D gene (5 bases). The CDR3 loop spans 13 amino acids. Germline loops: CDR1 SGHAT, CDR2 FQNNGV. V lost 1 base, J lost 12 bases, and 15 bases lay in between. CDR3 loop: CASSLGVGGTSFF. CDR3 sequence (DNA): TGTGCCAGCAGCTTAGGGGTTGGGGGGACGTCTTTCTTT.

This clonotype was picked up many times. The rearrangement uses TRBV15 and TRBJ2-5; either TRBD1 or TRBD2 may fit D (5 bases each). Germline V gives CDR1 LNHNV, CDR2 YYDKDF (reference sequence). The CDR3 length is 16 residues. V shed 5 bases and J shed 0 bases, with 16 bases lying between them. CDR3 nucleotides: TGTGCCACCAGCGCCACGCCGGGGCAAAACCAAGAGACCCAGTACTTC. This gives the protein CATSATPGQNQETQYF.

This clonotype was observed a few times. This sequence joins TRBV7-9 and TRBJ2-5; TRBD2 matches at 7 bases. This CDR3 has 19 amino acids. Germline V gene data show CDR1 as SEHNR and CDR2 as FQNEAQ (reference sequence). The trim removed 5 bases at V and 6 bases at J, leaving 24 bases unmatched. This chain's CDR3 is CASSPKAGEIVVPWKTQYF. As DNA, the CDR3 is TGTGCCAGCAGCCCTAAGGCGGGGGAGATCGTCGTTCCTTGGAAGACCCAGTACTTC.

CDR3 nucleotides: TGCGCCAGCAGCCAAGAAGGTGGGAAGCCCCAGCATTTT. Translating it yields CASSQEGGKPQHF. This chain uses TRBV4-3 with TRBJ1-5; no definite D call. CDR1 and CDR2 from the germline V gene are LGHNA and YSLEER. The CDR3 runs to 13 residues. The ends were cut back, 0 bases at V and 8 bases at J, with 8 bases in the middle.

This clonotype was observed a few times. This chain joins TRBV6-2 or TRBV6-3 and TRBJ1-5; tentative D call: TRBD1 (6 bases). Germline V gene lookup returns CDR1 MNHEY and CDR2 SVGEGT. The CDR3 spans 13 residues. The V gene lost 8 bases and the J gene lost 7 bases, with 15 bases spanning the gap. As DNA, the CDR3 is TGTGCCAGCCGCACGGGGGGCCAGCAGCCCCAGCATTTT. It codes for CASRTGGQQPQHF.

This clonotype occurred a few times. The rearrangement uses TRBV10-3 and TRBJ1-3; D perhaps matches TRBD1 (6 bases). V lost 10 bases, J lost 0 bases, and 13 bases lay in between. The CDR3 length is 14 residues. Germline CDR1 ENHRY, CDR2 SYGVKD. The CDR3 reads CATQGGLSGNTIYF. CDR3 nucleotide sequence: TGTGCCACCCAAGGGGGACTCTCTGGAAACACCATATATTTT.

This rearrangement joins TRBV9 to TRBJ2-3; TRBD1 matches 7 bases. The CDR3 runs 14 residues. Germline CDR1 SGDLS, CDR2 YYNGEE. The trim removed 3 bases at V and 6 bases at J, leaving 7 bases unmatched. In DNA form, the CDR3 reads TGTGCCAGCAGCGCTGACAGGGCCAGGGATACGCAGTATTTT. Translating gives CASSADRARDTQYF.

The genes are TRBV4-1 and TRBJ2-3, with D possibly TRBD2 on 5 matching bases. V was cut by 6 bases and J by 4 bases, with 11 bases left in between. The CDR3 extends over 13 amino acids. CDR1 and CDR2 from the germline V gene are MGHRA and YSYEKL. The CDR3 protein is CASSHRGADTQYF. The CDR3 DNA sequence: TGCGCCAGCAGTCACCGGGGAGCAGATACGCAGTATTTT.

V gene TRBV6-5 combines with J gene TRBJ1-1; D gene unclear. CDR1 MNHEY and CDR2 SVGAGI come from the germline V gene. Trimming took 6 bases from V and 0 from J, leaving 8 bases between them. CDR3 size: 13 residues. CDR3 DNA: TGTGCCAGCAGCCAAACATTGAACACTGAAGCTTTCTTT. Translating it yields CASSQTLNTEAFF.

The genes are TRBV7-9 and TRBJ2-1; 7 nucleotides match TRBD2. CDR3 length equals 13 residues. The germline V gene encodes CDR1 SEHNR and CDR2 FQNEAQ (reference sequence). V was pared by 5 bases and J by 9 bases, with 7 bases of the junction left unmatched. In DNA form, the CDR3 reads TGTGCCAGCAGCCGGACTAGTAATCCTGAGCAGTTCTTC. This gives the protein CASSRTSNPEQFF.

This sequence joins TRBV9 and TRBJ2-4; 7 bases align to TRBD1. Losses at the gene ends were 3 bases for V and 1 base for J; bases not matched to a gene: 10. The CDR3 contains 17 residues. Looked up from germline, CDR1 is SGDLS and CDR2 is YYNGEE. The CDR3 region is CASSALGQGDAKNIQYF. CDR3 DNA: TGTGCCAGCAGCGCCCTCGGCCAGGGGGATGCCAAAAACATTCAGTACTTC.

This clonotype was detected a few times. The chain combines TRBV5-1 with TRBJ2-5; TRBD2 agrees at 11 bases. The CDR3 is 17 amino acids. V lost 0 bases and J lost 4; bases outside the gene matches: 8. Germline V gene lookup returns CDR1 SGHRS and CDR2 YFSETQ. The CDR3 sequence is CASSLALAGGPGETQYF. CDR3 nucleotide sequence: TGCGCCAGCAGCTTGGCCTTAGCGGGGGGGCCCGGAGAGACCCAGTACTTC.

The chain employs TRBV4-2 and TRBJ2-3, with D possibly TRBD1 on 7 matching bases. Trimming cost V 0 bases and J 4 bases, with 11 bases left between them. The CDR3 covers 15 residues. Germline CDR1 LGHNA, CDR2 YNFKEQ. The CDR3 here is CASSQDGGGADTQYF. CDR3 sequence (DNA): TGTGCCAGCAGCCAAGATGGAGGGGGCGCAGATACGCAGTATTTT.

This clonotype came up a few times. This chain uses TRBV5-1 with TRBJ2-7; 8 positions agree with TRBD1. This CDR3 contains 14 residues. V shed 4 bases, J shed 0 bases, and the junction held 3 bases outside the gene matches. Germline V gives CDR1 SGHRS, CDR2 YFSETQ. The CDR3 here is CASSTGQGSYEQYF. The CDR3 coding sequence is TGCGCCAGCAGCACCGGACAGGGCTCCTACGAGCAGTACTTC.

The gene calls are TRBV16 and TRBJ2-1; maybe TRBD1 (5 bases). The V and J ends lost 0 bases and 10 bases respectively, with 19 bases between them. The CDR3 consists of 16 residues. Germline V gives CDR1 KGHSY, CDR2 FQNENV. This CDR3 is CASSQSAGPPLEEQFF. As DNA, the CDR3 is TGTGCCAGCAGCCAATCAGCAGGGCCCCCCCTGGAAGAGCAGTTCTTC.

The CDR3 loop reads CASSAKGANSPLHF. In DNA, the CDR3 is TGTGCCAGCAGTGCCAAGGGAGCTAATTCACCCCTCCACTTT. This chain links TRBV12-3 or TRBV12-4 with TRBJ1-6; no clear D. This CDR3 has 14 residues. Trimming took 5 bases from V and 6 from J, leaving 11 bases between them.

This clonotype was detected a few times. This chain links TRBV12-3 or TRBV12-4 with TRBJ2-7; 9 nucleotides line up with TRBD1. The V and J ends lost 8 bases and 3 bases, in that order; junction bases with no gene match: 8. This CDR3 spans 14 amino acids. For the CDR3, the DNA is TGTGCCAGCGGATGGGGACAGGGTTTCTACGAGCAGTACTTC. Amino acids: CASGWGQGFYEQYF.

This clonotype was seen at least ten times. The chain joins TRBV9 to TRBJ2-5; D unclear. The CDR3 sequence is 13 residues long. Germline V gene data show CDR1 as SGDLS and CDR2 as YYNGEE. V was trimmed by 3 bases and J by 5 bases, leaving 11 bases between them. The CDR3 nucleotides are TGTGCCAGCAGCGACGACGGTCACGAGACCCAGTACTTC. This translates into CASSDDGHETQYF.

This clonotype was detected only once. V gene TRBV11-3 combines with J gene TRBJ2-5; D not resolved. In germline, CDR1 is SGHNT, CDR2 YENEEA. V lost 0 bases and J lost 4, with 6 bases in between. The CDR3 runs 13 residues. The CDR3 region is CASSLEVRETQYF. The CDR3 bases are TGTGCCAGCAGCTTAGAGGTTAGAGAGACCCAGTACTTC.

This clonotype was counted only a few times. This chain uses TRBV4-1 with TRBJ1-5; D uncertain. Deletions cut 0 bases from V and 4 bases from J, with 10 bases between. In germline, CDR1 is MGHRA, CDR2 YSYEKL. This CDR3 has 15 amino acids. The CDR3 coding sequence is TGCGCCAGCAGCCAAGAAGTCCAGGCTAATCAGCCCCAGCATTTT. Its translation is CASSQEVQANQPQHF.

V and J are TRBV6-5 and TRBJ2-3; TRBD2 agrees at 9 bases. V lost 4 bases and J lost 0; bases outside the gene matches: 8. CDR1 is MNHEY and CDR2 is SVGAGI in the germline V gene. The CDR3 spans 17 residues. This chain's CDR3 is CASSFTIAGASTDTQYF. CDR3 in DNA: TGTGCCAGCAGTTTTACTATAGCGGGGGCGAGCACAGATACGCAGTATTTT.

This clonotype was seen more than once but under ten times. The genes are TRBV7-6 and TRBJ2-5; D perhaps matches TRBD2 (5 bases). The CDR3 is 15 residues long. Germline assignment: CDR1 SGHVS and CDR2 FNYEAQ. Trimming stripped 0 bases from V and 5 bases from J, with 13 bases between. CDR3 sequence reads: CASSLADGVGETQYF. The CDR3 nucleotides read TGTGCCAGCAGCTTAGCGGACGGGGTTGGGGAGACCCAGTACTTC.

The chain combines TRBV7-9 with TRBJ2-2; possible D gene TRBD1, 6 bases. Looked up from germline, CDR1 is SEHNR and CDR2 is FQNEAQ (reference sequence). This CDR3 contains 15 residues. The V and J ends lost 3 bases and 2 bases respectively, with 10 bases between them. Written as DNA, the CDR3 is TGTGCCAGCAGCTTGGGGACACCAAACACCGGGGAGCTGTTTTTT. This sequence encodes CASSLGTPNTGELFF.

This clonotype appeared a few times. The genes are TRBV20-1 and TRBJ2-3, with D unclear. The germline V and J ends were trimmed by 6 bases and 4 bases, with 20 bases remaining between them. Germline assignment: CDR1 DFQATT and CDR2 SNEGSKA (reference sequence). This CDR3 contains 15 residues. The CDR3 DNA sequence: TGCAGTGCGAGCCCATATGGGTCGCCCCCAGATACGCAGTATTTT. Protein product: CSASPYGSPPDTQYF.

This clonotype rates as medium-sized. The genes are TRBV6-6 and TRBJ2-5, with a weak D call TRBD2 (5 bases). Trimming left V 2 bases short and J 2 bases short, with 12 bases between. CDR3 length: 15 amino acids. The germline CDR1 and CDR2 sequences are MNHNY and SVGAGI (reference sequence). The CDR3 region is CASSYLRTVQETQYF. The DNA of the CDR3 is TGTGCCAGCAGTTACCTCCGGACTGTACAAGAGACCCAGTACTTC.

This clonotype was found a few times. The chain combines TRBV7-9 with TRBJ2-7; 9 bases align to TRBD1. V dropped 4 bases and J dropped 4; count of bases not matched to a gene: 11. CDR1 and CDR2 from the germline V gene are SEHNR and FQNEAQ (reference sequence). The CDR3 loop spans 16 amino acids. In DNA form, the CDR3 reads TGTGCCAGCAGCTCCACTACGGGACAGGGTCAGTACGAGCAGTACGTC. Translation: CASSSTTGQGQYEQYV.

About this clonotype itself: One end of the junction does not line up with germline, which may come from a read error. The chain recombines TRBV7-7 with TRBJ2-5; D not certain. The CDR3 extends over 13 amino acids. Germline CDR1 reads SSHAT; CDR2 reads FNYEAQ (reference sequence). DNA of the CDR3: TGTGCTAGCAGCTTAAACTATGAAGAGACCCAGTACTTC. The encoded protein is CASSLNYEETQYF.